These 24 T cell receptor beta chains came from one sample sequenced in a study of blood T cell repertoires in COVID-19. Sequenced by immunoSEQ multiplex PCR; TCRdb stores in-frame clones only, minus some. In the table there are about 330,000 clones, about 92% of which are singletons. The sample was PBMCs or T cells enriched from blood (not recorded which). The receptors stem from a woman aged 30 to 39 who had recovered from COVID-19.

This clone was seen only once. The CDR3 sequence is CASSETHSYEQYF. The CDR3 DNA reads as TGTGCCAGCAGTGAGACACACTCCTACGAGCAGTACTTC. The gene calls are TRBV6-1 and TRBJ2-7, with no clear D. V lost 3 bases to trimming and J lost 0 bases, with 6 bases between them. This CDR3 has 13 residues. Germline CDR1 reads MNHNS; CDR2 reads SASEGT.

The chain employs TRBV5-1 and TRBJ1-4; 7 bases are a match to TRBD1. V was clipped by 1 base and J by 5 bases; unmatched bases: 5. The CDR3 spans 15 residues. CDR1 and CDR2 (germline): SGHRS, YFSETQ. The CDR3 is CASSLTGAGNEKLFF. The DNA of the CDR3 is TGCGCCAGCAGCTTGACAGGGGCCGGGAATGAAAAACTGTTTTTT.

As concerns this clone: A much larger clone lies a single base off, so this may be a read error. The CDR3 coding sequence is TGTGCCAGCAGTTTGTACGGGAACACTGAAGCTTTCTTT. Its protein is CASSLYGNTEAFF. V and J are TRBV12-3 or TRBV12-4 and TRBJ1-1; D not certain. This CDR3 is built from 13 residues. V was shortened by 3 bases and J by 1 base, with 6 bases between the two germline ends.

This chain links TRBV3-1 (or the pseudogene TRBV3-2) with TRBJ1-2; no firm D call. The germline V gene encodes CDR1 LGHDT and CDR2 YNNKEL (reference sequence). The CDR3 length is 16 residues. V was cut by 4 bases and J by 0 bases, with 15 bases left in between. Written as DNA, the CDR3 is TGTGCCAGCAGCCCTACGGGATCCAGAGCTAACTATGGCTACACCTTC. Protein sequence: CASSPTGSRANYGYTF.

The chain has TRBV2 and TRBJ1-2, with TRBD1 identical over 7 bases. The CDR3 has 15 amino acids. Trimming cost V 7 bases and J 4 bases; bases outside gene matches: 12. Germline loops: CDR1 SNHLY, CDR2 FYNNEI. The CDR3 loop reads CASTSGTVPSYGYTF. DNA of the CDR3: TGTGCCAGCACCTCCGGGACAGTCCCCTCCTATGGCTACACCTTC.

The chain combines TRBV27 with TRBJ1-5, with D unresolved. Germline V gene data show CDR1 as MNHEY and CDR2 as SMNVEV (reference sequence). Trimming shortened V by 3 bases and J by 7 bases, and 13 bases separated the two germline ends. There are 14 residues in the CDR3. This CDR3 reads CASSFSALGQPQHF. Written as DNA, the CDR3 is TGTGCCAGCAGTTTCTCTGCGTTGGGCCAGCCCCAGCATTTT.

The chain carries TRBV29-1 and TRBJ2-7, with 10 bases matching TRBD2. V lost 5 bases to trimming and J lost 2 bases; unmatched junction nucleotides: 9. Germline-derived CDR1 and CDR2 are SQVTM and ANQGSEA. The CDR3 loop spans 15 amino acids. CDR3 sequence (DNA): TGCAGCGTTTTTAAGGCTAGCGGGGGTGCCTACGAGCAGTACTTC. Translation: CSVFKASGGAYEQYF.

The CDR3 bases are TGTGCCAGCCCCCAAAAAATACAGGGGGCGAACAGTTCTAGCAATCAGCCCCAGCATTTT. Its translation: CASPQKIQGANSSSNQPQHF. This chain links TRBV18 with TRBJ1-5, with TRBD1 matching over 9 bases. The CDR3 length is 20 residues. The germline gives CDR1 KGHSH, CDR2 LQKENI. The V segment lost 8 bases and the J segment 0 bases; nucleotides outside the gene matches: 20.

The chain carries TRBV28 and TRBJ2-1, with a weak D call TRBD1 (5 bases). Trimming removed 4 bases from V and 5 bases from J, with 15 bases in between. CDR1 is MDHEN and CDR2 is SYDVKM in the germline V gene. This CDR3 region has 15 residues. The CDR3 DNA is TGTGCCAGCAGTTCGCCGGACACTTACCACAATGAGCAGTTCTTC. Its translation: CASSSPDTYHNEQFF.

The V and J genes are TRBV7-8 and TRBJ1-5; 9 bases are a match to TRBD1. After removal of 5 bases from V and 5 bases from J, the junction contained 1 base not matched to a gene. The CDR3 length is 13 residues. Germline V CDR1 and CDR2: SGHVS, FQNEAQ. DNA for the CDR3: TGTGCCAGCAGCCGACAGGGGGATCAGCCCCAGCATTTT. Amino acid sequence: CASSRQGDQPQHF. The variable domain in full, with the rest retrieved from reference TRBV7-8 and TRBJ1-5, is GAGVSQSPRYKVAKRGQDVALRCDPISGHVSLFWYQQALGQGPEFLTYFQNEAQLDKSGLPSDRFFAERPEGSVSTLKIQRTQQEDSAVYLCASSRQGDQPQHFGDGTRLSIL.

A single count supports this clone. The V call is TRBV7-9, the J call TRBJ2-3; D is perhaps TRBD2 (6 bases). Trimming removed 5 bases from V and 1 base from J, with 19 bases in between. The CDR3 totals 17 residues. Germline loops: CDR1 SEHNR, CDR2 FQNEAQ (reference sequence). CDR3 sequence (DNA): TGTGCCAGCAGCCCAGGGTCCTCTTCGGGGGGCACAGATACGCAGTATTTT. This encodes CASSPGSSSGGTDTQYF.

J is TRBJ2-7 and V is TRBV19; 10 bases fit TRBD2. The ends lost 4 bases at V and 6 bases at J; junction bases unmatched: 9. The CDR3 is 15 residues long. The germline V gene encodes CDR1 LNHDA and CDR2 SQIVND (reference sequence). The CDR3 region has the DNA TGTGCCAGTAGTACGGTAATAGCGGGAGGACTCGAGCAGTACTTC. Amino acids: CASSTVIAGGLEQYF.

This clone appeared many times. This sequence joins TRBV7-9 and TRBJ1-2, with a weak D call TRBD1 (5 bases). CDR3 size: 13 residues. Germline values: CDR1 SEHNR, CDR2 FQNEAQ (reference sequence). With 5 bases removed from V and 7 bases from J, the gap between germline ends came to 14 bases. The CDR3 DNA is TGTGCCAGCAGCACTACAGTCGGGGGTGGCTACACCTTC. As protein: CASSTTVGGGYTF.

J is TRBJ1-3 and V is TRBV19; TRBD1 is a possible D gene (6 bases). The CDR3 length is 15 residues. Trimming removed 6 bases at V and 2 bases at J, with 14 bases between. CDR1 is LNHDA and CDR2 is SQIVND in the germline V gene (reference sequence). This CDR3 is CASRGQEFAGNTIYF. Here the CDR3 DNA reads TGTGCCAGTAGGGGACAAGAATTCGCTGGAAACACCATATATTTT.

This clone came up once. The chain combines TRBV6-5 with TRBJ2-5, with D maybe TRBD2 (6 bases). CDR3 length: 15 amino acids. V lost 0 bases to trimming and J lost 4 bases, with 12 bases between them. Germline V CDR1 and CDR2: MNHEY, SVGAGI. The CDR3 nucleotides are TGTGCCAGCAGTTACTCGAAAGTGGGAGGAGAGACCCAGTACTTC. It encodes CASSYSKVGGETQYF.

This clone was detected once. The chain links TRBV5-6 to TRBJ1-2, with 8 bases identical to TRBD1. The CDR3 has 13 residues. In germline, CDR1 is SGHDT, CDR2 YYEEEE. The V gene end was trimmed by 2 bases and the J gene end by 7 bases; junction bases not matched to a gene: 4. Here the CDR3 reads CASSFTGGSGYTF. The CDR3 coding sequence is TGTGCCAGCAGCTTCACAGGGGGAAGTGGCTACACCTTC.

CDR3 residues: CSASPAATGSDYGYTF. The CDR3 bases are TGCAGTGCTAGTCCCGCAGCGACAGGTTCTGACTATGGCTACACCTTC. The rearrangement joins TRBV20-1 to TRBJ1-2, with a possible D match to TRBD1 (6 bases). CDR1 is DFQATT, CDR2 SNEGSKA, per germline (reference sequence). V gave up 3 bases and J gave up 3 bases, with 20 bases separating them. The CDR3 extends over 16 amino acids.

This chain links TRBV5-4 with TRBJ1-3, with TRBD1 matching over 9 bases. Germline-derived CDR1 and CDR2 are SGHNT and YYREEE (reference sequence). After removal of 3 bases from V and 1 base from J, the junction contained 5 bases not matched to a gene. The CDR3 is 16 residues long. The CDR3 nucleotides are TGTGCCAGCAGCTCACAGGGGGCATGGTCTGGAAACACCATATATTTT. This sequence encodes CASSSQGAWSGNTIYF.

The V and J genes are TRBV27 and TRBJ2-1; 9 bases fit TRBD2. Looked up from germline, CDR1 is MNHEY and CDR2 is SMNVEV (reference sequence). CDR3 length: 14 amino acids. V shed 3 bases and J 9 bases; nucleotides not matched to a gene: 6. The CDR3 is CASSFGTSTGEQFF. Here the CDR3 DNA reads TGTGCCAGCAGTTTTGGGACTAGCACCGGTGAGCAGTTCTTC.

This clone was counted once. This chain connects TRBV5-6 to TRBJ1-2; D ambiguous. The CDR3 runs 12 residues. The V gene's germline CDR1 is SGHDT and CDR2 YYEEEE. The germline V and J ends were trimmed by 3 bases and 7 bases, with 10 bases remaining between them. CDR3 nucleotide sequence: TGTGCCAGCAGCTCCCTGAGGTCTGGCTACACCTTC. Translation gives CASSSLRSGYTF. Based on the CDR3 plus reference TRBV5-6 and TRBJ1-2, the full variable domain is DAGVTQSPTHLIKTRGQQVTLRCSPKSGHDTVSWYQQALGQGPQFIFQYYEEEERQRGNFPDRFSGHQFPNYSSELNVNALLLGDSALYLCASSSLRSGYTFGSGTRLTVV.

The genes are TRBV4-1 and TRBJ2-7, with TRBD2 as a possible D gene (6 bases). Trimming removed 3 bases at V and 0 bases at J, with 15 bases between. Germline V gives CDR1 MGHRA, CDR2 YSYEKL. The CDR3 length is 16 residues. The chain's CDR3 is CASSQEDYFSSYEQYF. The CDR3 DNA reads TGCGCCAGCAGCCAGGAGGACTACTTTAGCTCCTACGAGCAGTACTTC.

The CDR3 sequence is CANPTGESYEQYF. DNA of the CDR3: TGTGCCAACCCGACAGGGGAATCCTACGAGCAGTACTTC. The V call is TRBV27, the J call TRBJ2-7, with 8 nucleotides matching TRBD1. The germline CDR1 and CDR2 sequences are MNHEY and SMNVEV (reference sequence). J was trimmed by 1 base and V by 10 bases; bases with no gene match: 6. The CDR3 consists of 13 residues.

The rearrangement links TRBV15 to TRBJ2-5, with D maybe TRBD1 (6 bases). The CDR3 extends over 17 amino acids. CDR1 and CDR2 (germline): LNHNV, YYDKDF (reference sequence). Trimming removed 4 bases from V and 7 bases from J, with 25 bases in between. CDR3 bases: TGTGCCACCAGCATAAGGGTGGCAGGGGACCTTCGGGGGACCCAGTACTTC. This sequence encodes CATSIRVAGDLRGTQYF.

The chain couples TRBV21-1 to TRBJ1-5; the DNA was not used to check the table's D call, TRBD1. TRBV21-1 is assigned pseudogene status. The CDR3 contains 17 residues. CDR3 sequence (DNA): TGTGCCAGCAGCGACGGTACAGTCCAGGGGTCGGGTCAGCCCCAGCATTTT. Translated, it gives CASSDGTVQGSGQPQHF.